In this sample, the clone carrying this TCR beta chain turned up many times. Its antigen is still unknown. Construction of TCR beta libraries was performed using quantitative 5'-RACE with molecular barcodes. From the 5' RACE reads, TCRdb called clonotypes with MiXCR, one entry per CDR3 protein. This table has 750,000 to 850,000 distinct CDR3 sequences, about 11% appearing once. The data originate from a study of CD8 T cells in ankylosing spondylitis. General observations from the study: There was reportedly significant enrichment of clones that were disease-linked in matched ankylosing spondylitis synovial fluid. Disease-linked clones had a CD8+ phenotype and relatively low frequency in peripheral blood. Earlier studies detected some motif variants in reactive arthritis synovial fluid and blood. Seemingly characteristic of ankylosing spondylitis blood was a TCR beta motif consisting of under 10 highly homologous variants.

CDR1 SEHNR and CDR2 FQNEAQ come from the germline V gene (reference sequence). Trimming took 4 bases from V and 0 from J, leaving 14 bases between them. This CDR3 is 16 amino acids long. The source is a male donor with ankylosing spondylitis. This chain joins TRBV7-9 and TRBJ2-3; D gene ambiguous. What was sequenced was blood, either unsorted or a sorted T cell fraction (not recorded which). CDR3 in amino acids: CASSSRTVLSTDTQYF. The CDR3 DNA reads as TGTGCCAGCAGCTCCCGGACGGTTCTGAGCACAGATACGCAGTATTTT. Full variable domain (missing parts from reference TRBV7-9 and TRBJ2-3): DTGVSQNPRHKITKRGQNVTFRCDPISEHNRLYWYRQTLGQGPEFLTYFQNEAQLEKSRLLSDRFSAERPKGSFSTLEIQRTEQGDSAMYLCASSSRTVLSTDTQYFGPGTRLTVL.